This is a list of T cell receptor beta chains from one sample in a study of T-cell memory formation after mild COVID-19. One entry per CDR3 protein results from TCRdb running MiXCR on the 5' RACE reads. This table holds 300,000 to 400,000 distinct CDR3 sequences, 25% to 30% found once. Sequences were obtained from PBMCs or a T cell subset sorted from them (not recorded which). The receptors here all came from an adult woman who had mild COVID-19 (a few samples of this study predate the infection). Cell type and time point are not known. CDR3s include the opening cysteine and the closing phenylalanine or tryptophan. The D gene is left open where the match is weak. Clone sizes are given selectively: once, few, many, or a class where the clone is expanded.

d_call | j_call | clone_size | v_call | cdr3_aa | cdr3_nt
NA | TRBJ2-1 | NA | TRBV7-8 | CASSSSMRRSGPREQFF | TGTGCCAGCAGCTCCTCGATGAGGCGAAGCGGGCCACGCGAGCAGTTCTTC
NA | TRBJ2-3 | NA | TRBV7-9 | CASSLVLRGQYF | TGTGCCAGCAGCTTAGTCTTGCGGGGGCAGTATTTT
NA | TRBJ2-1 | NA | TRBV3-1 | CASRPSGIYEQFF | TGTGCCAGCCGTCCGTCGGGCATCTATGAGCAGTTCTTC
NA | TRBJ1-1 | NA | TRBV9 | CASGGRVVAEAFF | TGTGCCAGCGGAGGCAGGGTGGTCGCTGAAGCTTTCTTT
NA | TRBJ2-1 | few | TRBV7-2 | CASSFRWGEQFF | TGTGCCAGCAGCTTTCGATGGGGTGAGCAGTTCTTC
NA | TRBJ1-1 | NA | TRBV5-1 | CASSQSTFQGTEAFF | TGCGCCAGCAGCCAATCGACATTTCAAGGCACTGAAGCTTTCTTT
TRBD1 | TRBJ1-1 | once | TRBV19 | CASSDTGTGSTEAFF | TGTGCCAGTAGTGATACCGGGACAGGGTCCACTGAAGCTTTCTTT
TRBD2 | TRBJ2-1 | few | TRBV2 | CASSERTTSGGASEQFF | TGTGCCAGCAGTGAAAGGACGACTAGCGGGGGGGCAAGTGAGCAGTTCTTC
NA | TRBJ2-4 | few | TRBV7-9 | CASSPGAPLQYF | TGTGCCAGCAGCCCCGGAGCTCCCCTCCAGTACTTC
TRBD1 | TRBJ2-3 | NA | TRBV20-1 | CSAWDRGTQYF | TGCAGTGCTTGGGACAGGGGGACGCAGTATTTT
NA | TRBJ1-3 | NA | TRBV20-1 | CSAPHRSGGGNTIYF | TGCAGTGCCCCGCACAGGTCGGGCGGTGGAAACACCATATATTTT
NA | TRBJ2-3 | NA | TRBV15 | CATSRDRFGGTDTQYF | TGTGCCACCAGCAGAGATCGGTTTGGGGGCACAGATACGCAGTATTTT
TRBD1 | TRBJ2-3 | NA | TRBV6-6 | CASRLQGILPTDTQYF | TGTGCCAGCAGACTACAGGGGATCCTTCCCACAGATACGCAGTATTTT
TRBD2 | TRBJ2-3 | few | TRBV5-1 | CASSRGTSGVTDTQYF | TGCGCCAGCAGCCGCGGGACTAGCGGGGTCACAGATACGCAGTATTTT
TRBD2 | TRBJ2-3 | NA | TRBV4-1 | CASSHSGGGADTQYF | TGCGCCAGCAGCCATAGCGGGGGGGGCGCAGATACGCAGTATTTT
NA | TRBJ2-2 | few | TRBV21-1 | CASSVMDGNTGELFF | TGTGCCAGCAGCGTTATGGACGGGAACACCGGGGAGCTGTTTTTT
NA | TRBJ2-5 | NA | TRBV18 | CASSGTGTPATQYF | TGTGCCAGCTCAGGCACCGGGACCCCGGCAACCCAGTACTTC
TRBD1 | TRBJ1-1 | NA | TRBV28 | CASSFPPGTGAKPRAFF | TGTGCCAGCAGTTTCCCGCCCGGGACAGGGGCAAAGCCAAGAGCTTTCTTT
NA | TRBJ1-4 | NA | TRBV20-1 | CSARDHGVNEKLFF | TGCAGTGCTAGAGATCACGGGGTTAATGAAAAACTGTTTTTT
NA | TRBJ2-3 | NA | TRBV9 | CASRIRDSRTDTQYF | TGTGCCAGCCGGATCCGGGACTCTCGCACAGATACGCAGTATTTT
NA | TRBJ1-1 | NA | TRBV30 | CAWSVTANTEAFF | TGTGCCTGGAGTGTTACTGCGAACACTGAAGCTTTCTTT
NA | TRBJ2-7 | NA | TRBV7-9 | CASSLGGNSYEQYF | TGTGCCAGCAGCTTGGGTGGAAACTCCTACGAGCAGTACTTC
NA | TRBJ2-1 | NA | TRBV20-1 | CSARNGGPSRYNEQFF | TGCAGTGCCCGAAACGGGGGGCCTAGCAGATACAATGAGCAGTTCTTC
NA | TRBJ1-2 | NA | TRBV12-3/TRBV12-4 | CASSMGRSLGGYTF | TGTGCCAGCAGTATGGGACGGTCCCTCGGTGGCTACACCTTC
TRBD2 | TRBJ2-5 | NA | TRBV5-1 | CASTSGRGSQETQYF | TGCGCCAGCACTTCCGGGCGGGGGTCTCAAGAGACCCAGTACTTC
NA | TRBJ2-5 | few | TRBV5-1 | CASSLALLRETQYF | TGCGCCAGCAGCTTGGCCCTCCTCCGGGAGACCCAGTACTTC
NA | TRBJ1-2 | few | TRBV20-1 | CSARRTAGDGYTF | TGCAGTGCTAGGAGGACGGCGGGCGACGGCTACACCTTC
NA | TRBJ2-1 | few | TRBV20-1 | CSANKGRNEQFF | TGCAGTGCTAACAAAGGGAGAAATGAGCAGTTCTTC
TRBD1 | TRBJ2-5 | few | TRBV6-5 | CASSYIGDRGETQYF | TGTGCCAGCAGTTACATAGGGGACAGGGGGGAGACCCAGTACTTC